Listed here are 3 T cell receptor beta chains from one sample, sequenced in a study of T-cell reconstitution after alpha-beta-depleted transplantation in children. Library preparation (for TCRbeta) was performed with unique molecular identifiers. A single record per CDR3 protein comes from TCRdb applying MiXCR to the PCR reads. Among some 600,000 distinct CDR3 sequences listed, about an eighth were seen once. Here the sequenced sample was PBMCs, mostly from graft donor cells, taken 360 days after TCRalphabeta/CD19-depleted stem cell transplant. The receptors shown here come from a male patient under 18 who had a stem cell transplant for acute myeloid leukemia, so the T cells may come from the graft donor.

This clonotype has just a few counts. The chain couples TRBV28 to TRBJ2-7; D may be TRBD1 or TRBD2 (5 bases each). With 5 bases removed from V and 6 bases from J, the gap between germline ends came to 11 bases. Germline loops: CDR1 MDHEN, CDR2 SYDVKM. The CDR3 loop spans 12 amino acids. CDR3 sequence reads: CASSPTRGEQYF. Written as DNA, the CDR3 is TGTGCCAGCAGTCCCACTAGGGGCGAGCAGTACTTC.

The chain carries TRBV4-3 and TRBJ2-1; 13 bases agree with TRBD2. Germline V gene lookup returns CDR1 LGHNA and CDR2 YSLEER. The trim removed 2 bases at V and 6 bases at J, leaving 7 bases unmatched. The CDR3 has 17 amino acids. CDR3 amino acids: CASSQRLAGGLTNEQFF. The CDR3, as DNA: TGCGCCAGCAGCCAACGACTAGCGGGAGGCCTCACCAATGAGCAGTTCTTC.

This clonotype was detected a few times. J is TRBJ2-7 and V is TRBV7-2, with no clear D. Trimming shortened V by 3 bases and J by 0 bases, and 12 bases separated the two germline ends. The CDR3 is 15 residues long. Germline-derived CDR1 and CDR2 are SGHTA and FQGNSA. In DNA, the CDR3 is TGTGCCAGCAGCTTCTCGCAGGTTAGCTCCTACGAGCAGTACTTC. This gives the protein CASSFSQVSSYEQYF.